This note documents a single TCR beta chain sequence. The target of this receptor is not known. The sample holds no much larger clone one base away, and base qualities are not on file. Libraries were built with PCR. For sequencing, a NextSeq 500 was employed. TCRdb took the public reads, trimmed them with fastp at Q25, ran MiXCR for clone calling and kept in-frame beta chains. CDR3 protein sequences are deduplicated, and each keeps its most common genes and DNA. Present in this sample are some 6,600 distinct CDR3 sequences, about 29% of which were seen just once. Approximately 30% of the sample is in the top ten clones. Taken from the germline V gene, the CDR1 and CDR2 loops are SGHTA and FQGNSA. Reading from cysteine to phenylalanine, the CDR3 counts 13 amino acids. CDR3 DNA only is kept here, 39 bases in frame from base 1. This record belongs to a study of immune characterization of retroperitoneal liposarcoma (dated by TCRdb to the late 2010s).

Sequencing was carried out using tumor tissue. The source of this sequence is a female donor with retroperitoneal liposarcoma. Rearrangement joined TRBV7-2 to TRBJ2-1, with a tentative D gene TRBD2 over 5 matching bases. The end of the DNA fits TRBJ2-5 better, so the J call may be wrong. CDR3 protein: CASSGAVQETQYF. The base sequence is TGTGCCAGCAGCGGAGCGGTCCAAGAGACCCAGTACTTC.